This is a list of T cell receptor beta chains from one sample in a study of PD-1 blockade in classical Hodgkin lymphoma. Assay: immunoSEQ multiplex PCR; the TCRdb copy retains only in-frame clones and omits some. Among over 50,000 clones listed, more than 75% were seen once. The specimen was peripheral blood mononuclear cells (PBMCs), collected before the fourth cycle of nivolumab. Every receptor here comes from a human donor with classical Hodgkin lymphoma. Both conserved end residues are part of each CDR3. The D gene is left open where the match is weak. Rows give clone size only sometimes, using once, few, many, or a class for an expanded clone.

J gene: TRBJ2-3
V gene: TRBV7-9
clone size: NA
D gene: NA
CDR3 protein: CASSFGPSTDTQYF
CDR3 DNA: TGTGCCAGCAGCTTTGGACCCAGCACAGATACGCAGTATTTT

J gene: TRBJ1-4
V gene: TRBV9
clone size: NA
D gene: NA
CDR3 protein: CASSEGIGKLFF
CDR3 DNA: TGTGCCAGCAGCGAGGGAATCGGAAAACTGTTTTTT

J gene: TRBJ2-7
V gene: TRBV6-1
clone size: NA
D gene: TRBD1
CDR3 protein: CASSEVRQGYEQYF
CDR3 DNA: TGTGCCAGCAGTGAAGTAAGACAGGGGTACGAGCAGTACTTC

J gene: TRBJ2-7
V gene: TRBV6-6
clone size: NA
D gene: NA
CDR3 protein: CASIGGYDYEQYF
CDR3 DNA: TGTGCCAGCATAGGGGGGTACGACTACGAGCAGTACTTC

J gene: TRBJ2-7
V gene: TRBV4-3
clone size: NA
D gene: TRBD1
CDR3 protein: CASSPSTGSSYEQYF
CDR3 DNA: TGCGCCAGCAGCCCCTCGACAGGGAGCTCCTACGAGCAGTACTTC

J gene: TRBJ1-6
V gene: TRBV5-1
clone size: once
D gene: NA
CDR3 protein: CASSLGGAFNSPLHF
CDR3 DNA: TGTGCCAGCAGCTTGGGTGGGGCCTTTAATTCACCCCTCCACTTT

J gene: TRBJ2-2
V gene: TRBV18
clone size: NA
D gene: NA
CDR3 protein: CASSLDRPERTGELFF
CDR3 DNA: TGTGCCAGCTCATTAGACAGGCCAGAAAGGACCGGGGAGCTGTTTTTT

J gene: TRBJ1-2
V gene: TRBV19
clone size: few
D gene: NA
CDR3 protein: CASSGGRTYGYTF
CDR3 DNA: TGTGCCAGTAGTGGGGGACGGACCTATGGCTACACCTTC

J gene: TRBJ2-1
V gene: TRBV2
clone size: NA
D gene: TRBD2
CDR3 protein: CASSGQREQKEQFF
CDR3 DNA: TGTGCCAGCAGTGGTCAGCGGGAGCAGAAGGAGCAGTTCTTC

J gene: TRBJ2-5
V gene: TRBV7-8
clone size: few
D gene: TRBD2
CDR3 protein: CASSSPSGGTYQETQYF
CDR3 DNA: TGTGCCAGCAGCTCCCCAAGCGGGGGCACGTACCAAGAGACCCAGTACTTC

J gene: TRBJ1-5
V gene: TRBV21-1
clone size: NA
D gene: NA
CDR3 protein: CASVDRDQPQHF
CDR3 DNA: TGTGCCAGTGTGGACAGAGATCAGCCCCAGCATTTT

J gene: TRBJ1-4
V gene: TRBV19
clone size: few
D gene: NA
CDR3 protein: CASSIFSNEKLFF
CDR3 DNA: TGTGCCAGTAGTATTTTCTCCAATGAAAAACTGTTTTTT

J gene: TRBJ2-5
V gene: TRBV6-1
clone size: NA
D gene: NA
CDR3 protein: CASRAGGGWETQYF
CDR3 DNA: TGTGCCAGCAGAGCCGGGGGCGGCTGGGAGACCCAGTACTTC

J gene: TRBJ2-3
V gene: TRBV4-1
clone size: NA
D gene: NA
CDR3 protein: CASSQPTRVDTQYF
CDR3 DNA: TGCGCCAGCAGCCAGCCGACACGAGTTGATACGCAGTATTTT

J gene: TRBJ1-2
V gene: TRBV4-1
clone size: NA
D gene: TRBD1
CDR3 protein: CASSRSGDREKTNYGYTF
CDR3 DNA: TGCGCCAGCAGCCGCAGTGGTGACAGGGAGAAAACTAACTATGGCTACACCTTC